These T cell receptor beta chains were read from a single sample in a study of T cell responses to AZD1222 COVID-19 vaccine. Here immunoSEQ multiplex PCR was the method, and the copy in TCRdb shows in-frame clones only, minus some. The table has under 200,000 clones, approximately 95% seen once. Material: peripheral blood, obtained on day 0 of AZD1222 vaccination. The receptors shown here come from an adult in good health. Both conserved end residues are part of each CDR3. D genes are given only for firm matches. Only some rows state a clone size, as once, few, many or a class for expanded clones.

j_call: TRBJ1-2; clone_size: .; v_call: TRBV9; d_call: .; cdr3_aa: CASSVVGWKGYTF; cdr3_nt: TGTGCCAGCAGCGTAGTGGGGTGGAAAGGCTACACCTTC
j_call: TRBJ1-1; clone_size: .; v_call: TRBV5-1; d_call: .; cdr3_aa: CASSFAGGEAFF; cdr3_nt: TGCGCCAGCAGCTTCGCAGGAGGGGAAGCTTTCTTT
j_call: TRBJ1-4; clone_size: once; v_call: TRBV5-1; d_call: TRBD1; cdr3_aa: CASSDGGGNEKLFF; cdr3_nt: TGCGCCAGCAGCGATGGAGGGGGCAATGAAAAACTGTTTTTT
j_call: TRBJ1-5; clone_size: .; v_call: TRBV30; d_call: TRBD1; cdr3_aa: CAWSAAGGYSNQPQHF; cdr3_nt: TGTGCCTGGAGTGCGGCAGGGGGGTATAGCAATCAGCCCCAGCATTTT
j_call: TRBJ2-2; clone_size: few; v_call: TRBV10-1; d_call: .; cdr3_aa: CASSAPKGGTGELFF; cdr3_nt: TGCGCCAGCAGTGCTCCGAAGGGGGGTACCGGGGAGCTGTTTTTT
j_call: TRBJ2-3; clone_size: .; v_call: TRBV2; d_call: .; cdr3_aa: CASSDQAPSTDTQYF; cdr3_nt: TGTGCCAGCAGTGACCAGGCCCCTAGCACAGATACGCAGTATTTT
j_call: TRBJ1-2; clone_size: .; v_call: TRBV9; d_call: .; cdr3_aa: CASSGGIGVGYGYTF; cdr3_nt: TGTGCCAGCAGCGGAGGCATCGGGGTTGGCTATGGCTACACCTTC
j_call: TRBJ2-7; clone_size: .; v_call: TRBV18; d_call: .; cdr3_aa: CASSPEPAGLVREYF; cdr3_nt: TGTGCCAGCTCACCCGAACCTGCAGGGCTAGTACGGGAGTACTTC
j_call: TRBJ2-1; clone_size: .; v_call: TRBV27; d_call: TRBD1; cdr3_aa: CASSRDRGYNEQFF; cdr3_nt: TGTGCCAGCAGCCGGGACAGGGGATACAATGAGCAGTTCTTC
j_call: TRBJ2-7; clone_size: .; v_call: TRBV3-1/TRBV3-2; d_call: .; cdr3_aa: CASSQKGSILEQYF; cdr3_nt: TGTGCCAGCAGCCAAAAAGGATCTATACTGGAGCAGTACTTC
j_call: TRBJ1-1; clone_size: .; v_call: TRBV7-2; d_call: .; cdr3_aa: CASSPRGGWTEAFF; cdr3_nt: TGTGCCAGCAGCCCAAGGGGGGGTTGGACTGAAGCTTTCTTT
j_call: TRBJ1-2; clone_size: .; v_call: TRBV5-4; d_call: .; cdr3_aa: CASSLRGVDYGYTF; cdr3_nt: TGTGCCAGCAGCTTGAGGGGGGTTGACTATGGCTACACCTTC
j_call: TRBJ1-2; clone_size: .; v_call: TRBV4-1; d_call: .; cdr3_aa: CASSPSGGAVVLGYTF; cdr3_nt: TGCGCCAGCAGCCCCTCTGGAGGGGCCGTCGTGCTTGGCTACACCTTC
j_call: TRBJ1-1; clone_size: .; v_call: TRBV9; d_call: .; cdr3_aa: CASSTDPGEDTEAFF; cdr3_nt: TGTGCCAGCAGCACAGATCCCGGGGAAGACACTGAAGCTTTCTTT
j_call: TRBJ1-6; clone_size: .; v_call: TRBV30; d_call: .; cdr3_aa: CAWSFPQDDSYNSPLHF; cdr3_nt: TGTGCCTGGAGTTTCCCCCAGGACGACTCCTATAATTCACCCCTCCACTTT
j_call: TRBJ1-6; clone_size: once; v_call: TRBV27; d_call: .; cdr3_aa: CASSLDRSRALDNSPLHF; cdr3_nt: TGTGCCAGCAGTCTCGACAGGAGCCGGGCACTCGATAATTCACCCCTCCACTTT
j_call: TRBJ2-7; clone_size: .; v_call: TRBV6-5; d_call: TRBD1; cdr3_aa: CASSYVDRGYEQYF; cdr3_nt: TGTGCCAGCAGTTATGTGGACAGGGGGTACGAGCAGTACTTC
j_call: TRBJ2-2; clone_size: .; v_call: TRBV7-9; d_call: .; cdr3_aa: CASSNPYRDGATGELFF; cdr3_nt: TGTGCCAGCAGCAACCCTTACAGGGACGGGGCGACCGGGGAGCTGTTTTTT
j_call: TRBJ1-2; clone_size: .; v_call: TRBV7-9; d_call: TRBD1; cdr3_aa: CASSWGQGVDYGYTF; cdr3_nt: TGTGCCAGCAGTTGGGGACAGGGGGTGGACTATGGCTACACCTTC
j_call: TRBJ2-7; clone_size: .; v_call: TRBV5-1; d_call: .; cdr3_aa: CASSSGYVGGAGGEQYF; cdr3_nt: TGCGCCAGCAGCTCCGGCTATGTTGGGGGCGCAGGTGGCGAGCAGTACTTC
j_call: TRBJ1-3; clone_size: .; v_call: TRBV4-1; d_call: .; cdr3_aa: CASSQLPGQTILSGNTIYF; cdr3_nt: TGCGCCAGCAGCCAATTACCGGGACAAACAATACTCTCTGGAAACACCATATATTTT
j_call: TRBJ1-3; clone_size: .; v_call: TRBV29-1; d_call: .; cdr3_aa: CSVEAAASGNTIYF; cdr3_nt: TGCAGCGTTGAAGCGGCGGCCTCTGGAAACACCATATATTTT
j_call: TRBJ1-2; clone_size: once; v_call: TRBV7-9; d_call: .; cdr3_aa: CASSPGYAYGYTF; cdr3_nt: TGTGCCAGCAGCCCGGGATACGCCTATGGCTACACCTTC
j_call: TRBJ2-3; clone_size: .; v_call: TRBV28; d_call: .; cdr3_aa: CASSLPPDTQYF; cdr3_nt: TGTGCCAGCAGTTTACCGCCAGATACGCAGTATTTT
j_call: TRBJ1-1; clone_size: .; v_call: TRBV7-9; d_call: .; cdr3_aa: CASSPPDTEAFF; cdr3_nt: TGTGCCAGCAGCCCCCCGGACACTGAAGCTTTCTTT
j_call: TRBJ1-5; clone_size: .; v_call: TRBV7-6; d_call: TRBD1; cdr3_aa: CASSLAPGGYQPQHF; cdr3_nt: TGTGCCAGCAGCTTAGCACCAGGGGGCTATCAGCCCCAGCATTTT
j_call: TRBJ2-2; clone_size: .; v_call: TRBV3-1/TRBV3-2; d_call: TRBD1; cdr3_aa: CASRPSGTGNTGELFF; cdr3_nt: TGTGCCAGCAGACCTTCCGGGACAGGGAACACCGGGGAGCTGTTTTTT
j_call: TRBJ1-5; clone_size: .; v_call: TRBV6-4; d_call: .; cdr3_aa: CASSRGPGQPQHF; cdr3_nt: TGTGCCAGCAGTCGGGGTCCTGGTCAGCCCCAGCATTTT
j_call: TRBJ1-2; clone_size: once; v_call: TRBV30; d_call: .; cdr3_aa: CAWTAGANYGYTF; cdr3_nt: TGTGCCTGGACAGCAGGGGCTAACTATGGCTACACCTTC
j_call: TRBJ2-7; clone_size: few; v_call: TRBV15; d_call: .; cdr3_aa: CATSRDSGYEQYF; cdr3_nt: TGTGCCACCAGCAGAGACTCGGGGTACGAGCAGTACTTC
j_call: TRBJ2-7; clone_size: .; v_call: TRBV3-1/TRBV3-2; d_call: TRBD2; cdr3_aa: CASSLFAGGFYEQYF; cdr3_nt: TGTGCCAGCAGCCTTTTTGCGGGGGGCTTCTACGAGCAGTACTTC
j_call: TRBJ1-5; clone_size: .; v_call: TRBV18; d_call: .; cdr3_aa: CASSPRQYSNQPQHF; cdr3_nt: TGTGCCAGCTCACCCCGCCAATATAGCAATCAGCCCCAGCATTTT
j_call: TRBJ2-3; clone_size: .; v_call: TRBV2; d_call: TRBD1; cdr3_aa: CASNRGPTDTQYF; cdr3_nt: TGTGCCAGCAACAGGGGACCCACAGATACGCAGTATTTT
j_call: TRBJ1-2; clone_size: .; v_call: TRBV27; d_call: .; cdr3_aa: CASSSPSQGVYGYTF; cdr3_nt: TGTGCCAGCAGTTCCCCTTCACAGGGAGTCTATGGCTACACCTTC
j_call: TRBJ1-3; clone_size: .; v_call: TRBV11-2; d_call: .; cdr3_aa: CASSFGGAGNTIYF; cdr3_nt: TGTGCCAGCAGCTTTGGAGGTGCTGGAAACACCATATATTTT
j_call: TRBJ1-2; clone_size: .; v_call: TRBV15; d_call: .; cdr3_aa: CATSRGGTISNYGYTF; cdr3_nt: TGTGCCACCAGCAGAGGGGGGACAATTTCTAACTATGGCTACACCTTC
j_call: TRBJ2-1; clone_size: .; v_call: TRBV5-4; d_call: .; cdr3_aa: CASSLAWGGEQFF; cdr3_nt: TGTGCCAGCAGCTTGGCCTGGGGAGGTGAGCAGTTCTTC
j_call: TRBJ2-7; clone_size: .; v_call: TRBV27; d_call: TRBD1; cdr3_aa: CASGQVGVPQSEQYF; cdr3_nt: TGTGCCAGCGGACAGGTTGGGGTCCCGCAAAGCGAGCAGTACTTC
j_call: TRBJ1-1; clone_size: .; v_call: TRBV6-7; d_call: .; cdr3_aa: CASSYHSGLPMDTEAFF; cdr3_nt: TGTGCCAGCAGTTACCACTCTGGGTTACCCATGGACACTGAAGCTTTCTTT
j_call: TRBJ2-6; clone_size: .; v_call: TRBV27; d_call: TRBD1; cdr3_aa: CASSSGGGSGANVLTF; cdr3_nt: TGTGCCAGCAGTTCAGGGGGCGGGTCTGGGGCCAACGTCCTGACTTTC
j_call: TRBJ2-7; clone_size: .; v_call: TRBV6-1; d_call: TRBD2; cdr3_aa: CASSEGWGLAGDEQYF; cdr3_nt: TGTGCCAGCAGTGAAGGTTGGGGACTAGCGGGAGACGAGCAGTACTTC
j_call: TRBJ2-1; clone_size: few; v_call: TRBV5-1; d_call: TRBD2; cdr3_aa: CASSLIPSGGAGSYEQFF; cdr3_nt: TGCGCCAGCAGCTTAATCCCTAGCGGGGGGGCCGGCTCTTATGAGCAGTTCTTC
j_call: TRBJ1-2; clone_size: .; v_call: TRBV9; d_call: .; cdr3_aa: CASSVEEGYGYTF; cdr3_nt: TGTGCCAGCAGCGTTGAGGAGGGGTATGGCTACACCTTC
j_call: TRBJ2-2; clone_size: .; v_call: TRBV18; d_call: .; cdr3_aa: CASSPQGPGGELFF; cdr3_nt: TGTGCCAGCTCACCGCAAGGACCCGGAGGGGAGCTGTTTTTT
j_call: TRBJ1-5; clone_size: .; v_call: TRBV11-2; d_call: .; cdr3_aa: CASSLDNSPQHF; cdr3_nt: TGTGCCAGCAGCTTAGATAACTCGCCCCAGCATTTT
j_call: TRBJ2-1; clone_size: once; v_call: TRBV5-1; d_call: .; cdr3_aa: CASSLGLTPYNEQFF; cdr3_nt: TGCGCCAGCAGCTTGGGTCTTACGCCCTACAATGAGCAGTTCTTC
j_call: TRBJ2-7; clone_size: few; v_call: TRBV7-9; d_call: .; cdr3_aa: CASSLYQSYEQYF; cdr3_nt: TGTGCCAGCAGCTTATATCAGTCCTACGAGCAGTACTTC
j_call: TRBJ2-2; clone_size: few; v_call: TRBV5-1; d_call: TRBD1; cdr3_aa: CASSPGGQGSGELFF; cdr3_nt: TGCGCCAGCAGCCCCGGGGGACAGGGATCCGGGGAGCTGTTTTTT
j_call: TRBJ2-5; clone_size: .; v_call: TRBV6-1; d_call: .; cdr3_aa: CASSELLAAGTQYF; cdr3_nt: TGTGCCAGCAGTGAATTATTGGCTGCCGGGACCCAGTACTTC
j_call: TRBJ1-1; clone_size: .; v_call: TRBV4-2; d_call: TRBD1; cdr3_aa: CASSPGGTNTEAFF; cdr3_nt: TGTGCCAGCAGCCCAGGGGGAACGAACACTGAAGCTTTCTTT
j_call: TRBJ1-1; clone_size: .; v_call: TRBV6-1; d_call: .; cdr3_aa: CASSDFGAANTEAFF; cdr3_nt: TGTGCCAGCAGTGATTTTGGGGCAGCGAACACTGAAGCTTTCTTT